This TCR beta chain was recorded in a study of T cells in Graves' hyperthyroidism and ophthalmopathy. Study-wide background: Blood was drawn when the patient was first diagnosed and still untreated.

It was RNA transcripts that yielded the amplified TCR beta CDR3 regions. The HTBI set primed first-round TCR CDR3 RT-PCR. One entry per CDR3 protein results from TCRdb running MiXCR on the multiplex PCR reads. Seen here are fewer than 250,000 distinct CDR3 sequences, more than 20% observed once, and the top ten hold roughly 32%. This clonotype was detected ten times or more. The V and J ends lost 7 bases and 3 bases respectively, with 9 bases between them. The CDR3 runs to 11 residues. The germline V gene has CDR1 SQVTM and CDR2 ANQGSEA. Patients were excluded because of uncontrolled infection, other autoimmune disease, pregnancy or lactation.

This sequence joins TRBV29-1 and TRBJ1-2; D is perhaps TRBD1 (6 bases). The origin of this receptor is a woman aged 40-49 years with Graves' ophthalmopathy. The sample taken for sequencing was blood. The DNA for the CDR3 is TGCAGCGGAGCAGGGGACTATGGCTACACCTTC. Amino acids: CSGAGDYGYTF.